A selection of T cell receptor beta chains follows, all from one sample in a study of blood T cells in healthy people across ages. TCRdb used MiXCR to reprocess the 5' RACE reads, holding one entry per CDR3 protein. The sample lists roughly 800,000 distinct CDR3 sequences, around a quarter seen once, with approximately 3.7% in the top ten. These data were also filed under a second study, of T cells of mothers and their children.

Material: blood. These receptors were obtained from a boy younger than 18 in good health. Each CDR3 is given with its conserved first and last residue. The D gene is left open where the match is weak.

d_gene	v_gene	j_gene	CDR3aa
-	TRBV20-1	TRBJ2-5	CSARIRLQETQYF
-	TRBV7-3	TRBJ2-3	CASSPGDGGGDTDTQYF
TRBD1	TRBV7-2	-	CASSLDPGGEQYF
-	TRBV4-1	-	CASSQMRGSYEQYF
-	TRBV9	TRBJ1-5	CASSVGPRSNQPQHF
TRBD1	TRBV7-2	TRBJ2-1	CASSPIRQGAGEQFF
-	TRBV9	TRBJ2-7	CASSVHERSYEQYF
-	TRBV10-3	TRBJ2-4	CAISEGIKNIQYF
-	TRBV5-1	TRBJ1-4	CASSLGDGGFESEKLFF
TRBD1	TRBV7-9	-	CASSRMDRGNYEQYF
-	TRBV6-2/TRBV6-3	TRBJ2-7	CASSWGLGMPTYEQYF
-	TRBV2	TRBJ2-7	CASTAPDYEQYF
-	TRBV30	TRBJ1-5	CAWSVGRGQPQHF
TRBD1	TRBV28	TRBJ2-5	CASSLKTGKVGETQYF
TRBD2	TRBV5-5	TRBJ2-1	CASSLTSGPYNEQFF
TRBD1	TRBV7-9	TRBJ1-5	CASSLGDSGNQPQHF
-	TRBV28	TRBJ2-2	CASRILPNTGELFF
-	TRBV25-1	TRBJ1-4	CASSGLDRANEKLFF
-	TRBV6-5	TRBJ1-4	CASSYSIGGFGEKLFF
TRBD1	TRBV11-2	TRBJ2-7	CASSLEKGAGYEQYF
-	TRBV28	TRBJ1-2	CATDGGAVLNYGYTF
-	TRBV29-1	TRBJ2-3	CSVDDAGSTDTQYF
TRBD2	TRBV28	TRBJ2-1	CASSSWTSGLSYNEQFF
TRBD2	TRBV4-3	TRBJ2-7	CASSQDREAPYEQYF
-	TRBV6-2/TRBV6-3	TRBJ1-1	CASSLTGYTEAFF
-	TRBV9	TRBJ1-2	CASSGRSNYGYTF
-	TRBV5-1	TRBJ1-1	CASSSAGPGMNTEAFF
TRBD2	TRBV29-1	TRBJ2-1	CSVVSGGVYNEQFF